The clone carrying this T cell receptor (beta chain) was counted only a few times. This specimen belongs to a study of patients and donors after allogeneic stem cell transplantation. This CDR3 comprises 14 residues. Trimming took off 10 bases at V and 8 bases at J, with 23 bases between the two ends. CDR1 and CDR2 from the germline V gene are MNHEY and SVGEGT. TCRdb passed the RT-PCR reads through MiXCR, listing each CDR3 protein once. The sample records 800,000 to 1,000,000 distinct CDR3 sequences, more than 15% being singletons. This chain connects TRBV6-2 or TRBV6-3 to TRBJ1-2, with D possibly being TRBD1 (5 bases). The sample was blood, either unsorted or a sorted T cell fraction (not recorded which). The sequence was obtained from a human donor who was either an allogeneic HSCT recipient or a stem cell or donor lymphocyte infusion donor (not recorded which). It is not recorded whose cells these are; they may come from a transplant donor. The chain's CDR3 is CATEGGRGGGGYTF. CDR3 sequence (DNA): TGTGCCACCGAGGGAGGCCGAGGCGGGGGAGGCTACACCTTC.